This TCR beta chain was recorded in a study of blood T cell repertoires in COVID-19. About the study: COVID-19 samples, acute and convalescent, were from the United States, Italy and Spain. T cells, B-cell-depleted T cells, or PBMCs provided the cDNA or gDNA that served as material.

The CDR3 is 16 residues long. V was cut by 1 base and J by 4 bases, with 14 bases left in between. Germline assignment: CDR1 MGHRA and CDR2 YSYEKL. Cohorts were based on clinical histories the participants reported. In the study's own analysis: Nucleated cell number was recorded as an estimate derived from reference gene primer amplification. Sequenced by immunoSEQ multiplex PCR; TCRdb stores in-frame clones only, minus some. The V and J calls and clone size are taken from that table; D and trimming were inferred from the DNA. The table shows approximately 180,000 clones, with less than 90% occurring only once.

The chain links TRBV4-1 to TRBJ2-1; D is perhaps TRBD2 (6 bases). The TCR was taken from a human donor with acute COVID-19. The donor label of this sample is uncertain. Source material: PBMCs or T cells enriched from blood (not recorded which). CDR3 in amino acids: CASSQVGRGSYNEQFF. The DNA of the CDR3 is TGCGCCAGCAGCCAAGTGGGGCGGGGATCATACAATGAGCAGTTCTTC.